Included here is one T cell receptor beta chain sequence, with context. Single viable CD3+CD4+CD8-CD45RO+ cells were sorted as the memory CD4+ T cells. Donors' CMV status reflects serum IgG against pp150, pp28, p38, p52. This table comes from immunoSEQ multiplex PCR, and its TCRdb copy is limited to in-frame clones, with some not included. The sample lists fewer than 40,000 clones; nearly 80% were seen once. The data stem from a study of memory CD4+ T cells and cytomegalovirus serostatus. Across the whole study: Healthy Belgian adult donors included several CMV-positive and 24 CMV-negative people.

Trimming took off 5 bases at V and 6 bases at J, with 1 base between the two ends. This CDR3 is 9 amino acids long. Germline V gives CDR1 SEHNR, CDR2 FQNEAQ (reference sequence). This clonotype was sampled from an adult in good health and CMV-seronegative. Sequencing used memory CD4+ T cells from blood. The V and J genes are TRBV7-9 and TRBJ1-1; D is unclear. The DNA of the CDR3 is TGTGCCAGCAGCCCTGAAGCTTTCTTT. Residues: CASSPEAFF.